The clone carrying this TCR beta chain was counted a few times. Its antigen remains unknown. Germline trimming cut 8 bases from V and 6 bases from J; bases unmatched to any gene: 11. This CDR3 has 15 amino acids. Germline lookup yields CDR1 SNHLY and CDR2 FYNNEI. This sample is drawn from a study of shared clonotypes between healthy human individuals. Study outcomes and limitations: A generally larger estimated richness was seen in naive subsets than in memory subsets.

Data came from immunoSEQ multiplex PCR; TCRdb stores just in-frame clones and leaves some out. Altogether 950,000 to 1,100,000 clones are present, around 76% being singletons, with the ten largest covering roughly 1.4%. Sequencing was performed on memory CD4+ T cells sorted from blood. Subset defined: CD45RA-negative fraction. The clonotype comes from a man aged 18 to 29 in good health. The rearrangement uses TRBV2 and TRBJ2-1, with 9 bases lining up with TRBD1. The DNA of the CDR3 is TGTGCCAGCGGGGGGACAGGGAATCTCGGCAATGAGCAGTTCTTC. It is translated as CASGGTGNLGNEQFF.